These T cell receptor beta chains were read from a single sample in a study of blood T cell repertoires in COVID-19. The method was immunoSEQ multiplex PCR; TCRdb's version includes in-frame clones alone and lacks a portion of them. The table records about 270,000 clones, under 90% of them present only once. The sequenced sample consisted of PBMCs or T cells enriched from blood (not recorded which). The receptors come from an older woman who had recovered from COVID-19. CDR3s include the opening cysteine and the closing phenylalanine or tryptophan. A D gene is named only where the DNA matches it firmly. Clone sizes are given selectively: once, few, many, or a class where the clone is expanded.

cdr3_nt cdr3_aa j_call v_call clone_size d_call
TGTGCCAGTCTCTCCGGGGTTAATGAAAAACTGTTTTTT CASLSGVNEKLFF TRBJ1-4 TRBV19 once .
TGTGCCAGCAGTAAAGGACTCCTCGCCTACGAGCAGTACTTC CASSKGLLAYEQYF TRBJ2-7 TRBV9 . .
TGTGCCAGCTGCAACCCCGGGACAGAGCATAGCAATCAGCCCCAGCATTTT CASCNPGTEHSNQPQHF TRBJ1-5 TRBV5-4 . TRBD1
TGTGCCAGCAGCGAAAGGACAGGGGCGGATGAAAAACTGTTTTTT CASSERTGADEKLFF TRBJ1-4 TRBV5-4 . TRBD1
TGTGCCATCAGTGAGTTATACAGGGTTGGTCAGCCCCAGCATTTT CAISELYRVGQPQHF TRBJ1-5 TRBV10-3 . .
TGTGCCAGCAGCGCCGGGCCAGGGGGCGTTGAAAAACTGTTTTTT CASSAGPGGVEKLFF TRBJ1-4 TRBV13 . TRBD1
TGTGCCAGCAGCTCCCAGTTACGGGATTTTGGCAATGAGCAGTTCTTC CASSSQLRDFGNEQFF TRBJ2-1 TRBV7-3 . .
TGTGCCAGCAGCGTCACCAGCTGGAGTTATAACTATGGCTACACCTTC CASSVTSWSYNYGYTF TRBJ1-2 TRBV9 . .
TGTGCCAGCAGCAATGGGGGGGTTTCCTACGAGCAGTACTTC CASSNGGVSYEQYF TRBJ2-7 TRBV5-4 . TRBD2
TGTGCCAGCAGTTACTCATCGGCCCTAGAGAAGCTGTTTTTT CASSYSSALEKLFF TRBJ2-2 TRBV6-6 . .
TGTGCCAGTAGTTGGGGAGGGCTGGGGACCGGGGAGCTGTTTTTT CASSWGGLGTGELFF TRBJ2-2 TRBV19 few TRBD2
TGTGCCAGCAGCCCAGGACTAGCGGGAGGGCGGGAGACCCAGTACTTC CASSPGLAGGRETQYF TRBJ2-5 TRBV11-3 . TRBD2
TGTGCCAGTAGTCTGCTTACCGGGACAGGATTGTACGAGCAGTACTTC CASSLLTGTGLYEQYF TRBJ2-7 TRBV19 few TRBD1
TGTGCCACCAGCGACAGGGGTTACCCCGCCCGGGAAAAACTGTTTTTT CATSDRGYPAREKLFF TRBJ1-4 TRBV24-1 . TRBD1
TGCGCCAGCCACCGACAGGGCGTCGGTGACACTGAAGCTTTCTTT CASHRQGVGDTEAFF TRBJ1-1 TRBV5-1 . TRBD1
TGTGCCTGGAGTCAACAGGGTTGGGATGGCTACACCTTC CAWSQQGWDGYTF TRBJ1-2 TRBV30 . .
TGTGCCAGCAGGGCAGGCAATCAGCCCCAGCATTTT CASRAGNQPQHF TRBJ1-5 TRBV12-3/TRBV12-4 . .
TGTGCCAGCAGCTTGCCTCACTCTGATACGCAGTATTTT CASSLPHSDTQYF TRBJ2-3 TRBV5-6 . .
TGTGCCAGCAGCTCTGGGACAGACCAGCCCCAGCATTTT CASSSGTDQPQHF TRBJ1-5 TRBV5-6 . TRBD1
TGTGCCAGCAGCTACGGACTAAGCCCGTACAATGAGCAGTTCTTC CASSYGLSPYNEQFF TRBJ2-1 TRBV7-3 . .
TGTGCCAGCAGCAACCCTAGCGGGGGGGCCTCCTACAATGAGCAGTTCTTC CASSNPSGGASYNEQFF TRBJ2-1 TRBV7-9 . TRBD2
TGTGCCAGCAGCTTAGGGACAGGGGTAAAGCAGTACTTC CASSLGTGVKQYF TRBJ2-7 TRBV7-9 . TRBD1
TGTGCCACCAGCGGGAGGCCCACAGATACGCAGTATTTT CATSGRPTDTQYF TRBJ2-3 TRBV15 . .
TGTGCCAGCAGCTCCGATATAGCAGCCAAAAACATTCAGTACTTC CASSSDIAAKNIQYF TRBJ2-4 TRBV7-8 . .
TGCGCCAGCAGCTTGGTCGGGTTAGGGGGCACTGGAAACACCATATATTTT CASSLVGLGGTGNTIYF TRBJ1-3 TRBV5-1 . TRBD1
TGTGCCAGCGGAAGGAGGGCCAACTACGAGCAGTACTTC CASGRRANYEQYF TRBJ2-7 TRBV6-5 few .
TGTGCCAGCAGTTTTGGAGGGGCAGGGCTAGGAAACTATGGCTACACCTTC CASSFGGAGLGNYGYTF TRBJ1-2 TRBV28 few .
TGTGCCAGCAGCTTAGCTCCTATGTTCGTGTTCGATGAGCAGTTCTTC CASSLAPMFVFDEQFF TRBJ2-1 TRBV7-2 few .
TGTGCCAGCAGCGCACAACTAGCGGGAGTTAGTAATGAGCAGTTCTTC CASSAQLAGVSNEQFF TRBJ2-1 TRBV9 few TRBD2
TGTGCCAGCAGTGAACAAAACACTGAAGCTTTCTTT CASSEQNTEAFF TRBJ1-1 TRBV2 once .
TGTGCCATCTCCGGGACTAGCGGGAGCGGAGATACGCAGTATTTT CAISGTSGSGDTQYF TRBJ2-3 TRBV10-3 once TRBD2
TGTGCCAGCAGGAAGGGACTAGCGGCTTACAATGAGCAGTTCTTC CASRKGLAAYNEQFF TRBJ2-1 TRBV5-6 . TRBD2
TGTGCCAGTAGACCCCGCGGCTATGGCTACACCTTC CASRPRGYGYTF TRBJ1-2 TRBV19 . .
TGTGCCACCAGTAGCGGGACGGGACGGGCCGCCCAGTACTTC CATSSGTGRAAQYF TRBJ2-5 TRBV24-1 . TRBD2
TGCGCCAGCAGCACGGACCTAGCGGGGGCTGAGCAGTTCTTC CASSTDLAGAEQFF TRBJ2-1 TRBV5-1 once TRBD2
TGTGCCAGCAGCTGGGACGGGGGGCCGTCTGGGGGAAACACCATATATTTT CASSWDGGPSGGNTIYF TRBJ1-3 TRBV11-3 . .
TGCGCCAGCAGCTTGTGGCAGAAGAACACTGAAGCTTTCTTT CASSLWQKNTEAFF TRBJ1-1 TRBV5-1 . .
TGTGCCAGCAGCTTGGGGGGCCCCTCCACTGAAGCTTTCTTT CASSLGGPSTEAFF TRBJ1-1 TRBV5-4 . .
TGTGCCAGCAGGTGGACAGGCGAAGCTTTCTTT CASRWTGEAFF TRBJ1-1 TRBV2 . TRBD1
TGCGCCAGCAGTGAGTCTTTATACGAGCAGTACTTC CASSESLYEQYF TRBJ2-7 TRBV10-1 . .
TGCGCCAGCAGCTTCAGTGGGGCCACCTCCTACGAGCAGTACTTC CASSFSGATSYEQYF TRBJ2-7 TRBV5-1 . .
TGTGCCACCAGTGAGGGGGCGGGGGGTCAGCCCCAGCATTTT CATSEGAGGQPQHF TRBJ1-5 TRBV24-1 once .
. CASSVGQGAETF TRBJ1-2 TRBV9 . .
TGCGCCAGCAGCCAGGATGGGGCCAACGTCCTGACTTTC CASSQDGANVLTF TRBJ2-6 TRBV5-1 . .
TGTGCCACCCAGGACAGGGGGGGTATGAGCAATCAGCCCCAGCATTTT CATQDRGGMSNQPQHF TRBJ1-5 TRBV28 . TRBD1
TGTGCCAGCAGTTTATTGGGGAGGGCTGAAAAACTGTTTTTT CASSLLGRAEKLFF TRBJ1-4 TRBV28 . .
TGCGCCAGCAGCTACCGGGACAGGGGTAATGAAAAACTGTTTTTT CASSYRDRGNEKLFF TRBJ1-4 TRBV4-1 . TRBD1
TGTGCCAGCAGCTTAGAGTGGGGTTTGAGCGGGAGGCCTACAGATACGCAGTATTTT CASSLEWGLSGRPTDTQYF TRBJ2-3 TRBV11-2 once TRBD2
TGTGCCAGTAGTATCCAGGGACAGGGGGCTCACAATGAGCAGTTCTTC CASSIQGQGAHNEQFF TRBJ2-1 TRBV19 . TRBD1